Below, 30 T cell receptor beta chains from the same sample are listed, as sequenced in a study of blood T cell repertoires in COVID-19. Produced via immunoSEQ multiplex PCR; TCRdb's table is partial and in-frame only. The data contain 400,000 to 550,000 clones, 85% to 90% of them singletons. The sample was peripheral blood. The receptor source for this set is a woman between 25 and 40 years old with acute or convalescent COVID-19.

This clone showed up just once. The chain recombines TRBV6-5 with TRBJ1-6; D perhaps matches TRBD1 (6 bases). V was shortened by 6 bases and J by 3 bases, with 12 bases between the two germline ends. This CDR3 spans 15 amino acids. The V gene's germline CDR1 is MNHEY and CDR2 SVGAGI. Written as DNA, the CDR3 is TGTGCCAGCAGCCGCGAGGGGGTCTATAATTCACCCCTCCACTTT. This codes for CASSREGVYNSPLHF.

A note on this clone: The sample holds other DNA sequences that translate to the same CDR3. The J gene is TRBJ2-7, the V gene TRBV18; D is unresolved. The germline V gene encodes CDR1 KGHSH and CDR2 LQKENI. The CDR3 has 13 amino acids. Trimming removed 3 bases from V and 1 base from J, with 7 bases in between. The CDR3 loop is CASSPSSSYEQYF. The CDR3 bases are TGTGCCAGCTCACCGAGTTCGTCCTACGAGCAGTACTTC.

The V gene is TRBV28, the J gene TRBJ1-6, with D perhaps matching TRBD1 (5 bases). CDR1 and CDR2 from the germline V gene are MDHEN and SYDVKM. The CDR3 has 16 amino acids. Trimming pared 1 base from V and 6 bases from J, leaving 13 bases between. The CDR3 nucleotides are TGTGCCAGCAGTTTATACAGGAGCCTATCTAATTCACCCCTCCACTTT. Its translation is CASSLYRSLSNSPLHF.

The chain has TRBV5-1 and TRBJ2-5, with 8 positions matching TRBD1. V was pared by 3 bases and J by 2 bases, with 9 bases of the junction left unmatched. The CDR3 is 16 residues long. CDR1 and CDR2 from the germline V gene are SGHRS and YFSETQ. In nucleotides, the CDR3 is TGCGCCAGCAGCTACAGAGCAGACAGGGGTCAAGAGACCCAGTACTTC. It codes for CASSYRADRGQETQYF.

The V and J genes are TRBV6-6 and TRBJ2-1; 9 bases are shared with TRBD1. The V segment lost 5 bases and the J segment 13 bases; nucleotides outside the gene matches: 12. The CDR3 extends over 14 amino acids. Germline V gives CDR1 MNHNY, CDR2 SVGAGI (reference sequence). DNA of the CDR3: TGTGCCAGCAGTAATCCAAAGGGGGGACAGGGTCAGTTCTTC. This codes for CASSNPKGGQGQFF.

The CDR3 sequence: CASGLTGLAGSEQFF. CDR3 DNA sequence: TGTGCCAGCGGCTTAACGGGACTAGCGGGATCTGAGCAGTTCTTC. The chain couples TRBV14 to TRBJ2-1; 13 nucleotides align to TRBD2. Germline V lookup: CDR1 SGHDN, CDR2 FVKESK. V was clipped by 8 bases and J by 9 bases; unmatched bases: 10. The CDR3 is made up of 15 amino acids.

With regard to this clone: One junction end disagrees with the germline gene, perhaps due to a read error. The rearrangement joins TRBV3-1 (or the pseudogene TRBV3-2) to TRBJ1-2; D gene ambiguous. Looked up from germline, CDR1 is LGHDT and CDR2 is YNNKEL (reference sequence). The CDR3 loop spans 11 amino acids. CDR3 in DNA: TGTGCCAGCAGCCAAGGGGCCCCACTTATCTTC. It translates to CASSQGAPLIF.

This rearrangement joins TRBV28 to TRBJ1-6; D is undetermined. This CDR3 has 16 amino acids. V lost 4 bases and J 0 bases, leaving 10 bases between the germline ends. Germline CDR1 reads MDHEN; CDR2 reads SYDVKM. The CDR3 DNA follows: TGTGCCAGCAGTTCCTTGGGGAGCTCCTATAATTCACCCCTCCACTTT. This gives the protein CASSSLGSSYNSPLHF.

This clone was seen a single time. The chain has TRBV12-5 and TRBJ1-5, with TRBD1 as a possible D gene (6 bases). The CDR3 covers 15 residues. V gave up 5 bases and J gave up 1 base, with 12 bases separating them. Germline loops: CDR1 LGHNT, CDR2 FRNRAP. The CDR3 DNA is TGTGCTAGTGGTCCAGGGGTTGGGAGCAATCAGCCCCAGCATTTT. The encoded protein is CASGPGVGSNQPQHF. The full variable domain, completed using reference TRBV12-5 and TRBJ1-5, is DARVTQTPRHKVTEMGQEVTMRCQPILGHNTVFWYRQTMMQGLELLAYFRNRAPLDDSGMPKDRFSAEMPDATLATLKIQPSEPRDSAVYFCASGPGVGSNQPQHFGDGTRLSIL.

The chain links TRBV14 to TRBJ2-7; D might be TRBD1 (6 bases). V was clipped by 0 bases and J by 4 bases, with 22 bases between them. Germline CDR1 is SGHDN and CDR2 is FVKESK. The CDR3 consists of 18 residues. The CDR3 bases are TGTGCCAGCAGCCAAGATTTTTCGGCCCAGGGGCGTTTTTACGAGCAGTACTTC. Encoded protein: CASSQDFSAQGRFYEQYF.

The CDR3 bases are TGTGCCTGGAGCCTTTTCCAGGGGTGGTCTGAAGCTTTCTTT. It translates to CAWSLFQGWSEAFF. The rearrangement uses TRBV30 and TRBJ1-1; TRBD1 might be the D (6 bases). Germline V gives CDR1 GTSNPN, CDR2 SVGIG (reference sequence). This CDR3 region has 14 residues. The V end was cut by 3 bases, the J end by 6 bases, with 17 bases between.

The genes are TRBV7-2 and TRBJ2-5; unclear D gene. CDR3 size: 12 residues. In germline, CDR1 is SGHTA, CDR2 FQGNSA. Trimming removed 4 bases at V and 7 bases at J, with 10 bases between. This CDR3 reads CASSSNLGTQYF. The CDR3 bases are TGTGCCAGCAGCTCAAATCTCGGGACCCAGTACTTC.

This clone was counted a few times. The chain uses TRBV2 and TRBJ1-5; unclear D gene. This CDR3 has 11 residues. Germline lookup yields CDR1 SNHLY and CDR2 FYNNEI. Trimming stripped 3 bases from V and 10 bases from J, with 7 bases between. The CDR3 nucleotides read TGTGCCAGCAGTGAGTTGGGCCCCCAGCATTTT. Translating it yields CASSELGPQHF.

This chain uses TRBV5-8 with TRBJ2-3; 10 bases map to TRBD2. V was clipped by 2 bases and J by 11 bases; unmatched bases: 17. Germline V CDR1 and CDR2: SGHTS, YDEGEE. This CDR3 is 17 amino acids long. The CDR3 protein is CASSFNRRLAGGSGQYF. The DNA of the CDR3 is TGTGCCAGCAGCTTTAATCGTAGATTAGCGGGGGGTAGTGGGCAGTATTTT.

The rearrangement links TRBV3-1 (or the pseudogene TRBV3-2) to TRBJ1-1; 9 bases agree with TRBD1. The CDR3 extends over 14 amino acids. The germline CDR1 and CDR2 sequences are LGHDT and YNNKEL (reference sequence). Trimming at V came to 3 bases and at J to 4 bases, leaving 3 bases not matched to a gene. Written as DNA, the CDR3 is TGTGCCAGCAGCCAGCAACAGGGGGCCACTGAAGCTTTCTTT. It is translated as CASSQQQGATEAFF.

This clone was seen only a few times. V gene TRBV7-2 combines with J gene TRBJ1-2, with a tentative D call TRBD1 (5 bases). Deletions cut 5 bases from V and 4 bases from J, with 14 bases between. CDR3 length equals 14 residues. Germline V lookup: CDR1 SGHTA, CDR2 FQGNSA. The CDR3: CASSPRQMSYGYTF. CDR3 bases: TGTGCCAGCAGCCCCAGACAGATGAGCTATGGCTACACCTTC.

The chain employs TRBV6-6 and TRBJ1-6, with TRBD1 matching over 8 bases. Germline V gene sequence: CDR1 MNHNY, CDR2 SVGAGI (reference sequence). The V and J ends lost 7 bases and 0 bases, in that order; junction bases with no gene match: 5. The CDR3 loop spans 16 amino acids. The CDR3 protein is CASTNRGSSYNSPLHF. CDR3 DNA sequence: TGTGCCAGCACCAACAGGGGGAGCTCCTATAATTCACCCCTCCACTTT.

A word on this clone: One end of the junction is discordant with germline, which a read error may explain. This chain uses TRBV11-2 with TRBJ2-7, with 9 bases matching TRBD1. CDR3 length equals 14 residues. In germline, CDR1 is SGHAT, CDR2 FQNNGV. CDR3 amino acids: CASSRDRVSYGQYF. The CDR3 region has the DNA TGTGCCAGCAGCCGGGACAGGGTCTCCTACGGGCAGTACTTC.

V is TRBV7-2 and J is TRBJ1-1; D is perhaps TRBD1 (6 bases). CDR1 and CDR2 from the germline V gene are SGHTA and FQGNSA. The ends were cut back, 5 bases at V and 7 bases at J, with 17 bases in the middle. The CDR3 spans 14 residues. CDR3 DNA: TGTGCCAGCAGCCACCCTGGGGGGGCTAGTGAAGCTTTCTTT. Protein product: CASSHPGGASEAFF.

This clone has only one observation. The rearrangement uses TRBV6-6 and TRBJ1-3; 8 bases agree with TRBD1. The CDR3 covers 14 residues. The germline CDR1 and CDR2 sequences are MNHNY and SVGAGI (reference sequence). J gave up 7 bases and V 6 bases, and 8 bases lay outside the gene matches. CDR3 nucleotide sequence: TGTGCCAGCAGCCAAAGACAGGGGTTGAACACCATATATTTT. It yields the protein CASSQRQGLNTIYF.

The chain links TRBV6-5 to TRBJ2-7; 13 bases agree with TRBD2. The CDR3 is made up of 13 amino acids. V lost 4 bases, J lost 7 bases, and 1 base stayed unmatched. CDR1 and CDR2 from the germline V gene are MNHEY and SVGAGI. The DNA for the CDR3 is TGTGCCAGCAGTTGGGGACTAGCGGGGGAGCAGTACTTC. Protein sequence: CASSWGLAGEQYF.

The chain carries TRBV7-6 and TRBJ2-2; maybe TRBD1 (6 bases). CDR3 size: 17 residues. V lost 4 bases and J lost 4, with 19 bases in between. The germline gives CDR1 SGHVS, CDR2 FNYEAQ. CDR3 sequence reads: CASSYKGHTGSTGELFF. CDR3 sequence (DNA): TGTGCCAGCAGCTATAAGGGACACACAGGGTCCACCGGGGAGCTGTTTTTT.

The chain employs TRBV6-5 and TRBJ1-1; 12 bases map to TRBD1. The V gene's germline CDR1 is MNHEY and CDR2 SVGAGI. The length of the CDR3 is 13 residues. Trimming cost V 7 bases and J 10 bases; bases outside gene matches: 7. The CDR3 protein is CASKRGQGAGAFF. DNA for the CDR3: TGTGCCAGCAAAAGGGGACAGGGGGCAGGAGCTTTCTTT.

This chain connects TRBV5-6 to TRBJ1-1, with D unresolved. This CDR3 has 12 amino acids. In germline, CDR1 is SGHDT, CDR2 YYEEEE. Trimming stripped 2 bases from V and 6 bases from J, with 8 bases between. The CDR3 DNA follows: TGTGCCAGCAGCTTTTATCGTGCTGAAGCTTTCTTT. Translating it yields CASSFYRAEAFF.

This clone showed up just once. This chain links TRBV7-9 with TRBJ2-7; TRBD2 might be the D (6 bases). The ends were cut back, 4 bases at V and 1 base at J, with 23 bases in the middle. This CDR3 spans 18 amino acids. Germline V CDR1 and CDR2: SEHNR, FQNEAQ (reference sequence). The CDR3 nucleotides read TGTGCCAGCAGCTCTAATTGGGAGGAGGGGCGATCATCCTACGAGCAGTACTTC. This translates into CASSSNWEEGRSSYEQYF.

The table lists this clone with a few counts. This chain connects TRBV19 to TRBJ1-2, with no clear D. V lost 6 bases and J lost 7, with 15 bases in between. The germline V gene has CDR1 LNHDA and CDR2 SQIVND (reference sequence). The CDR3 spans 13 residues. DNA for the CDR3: TGTGCCAGTAGCGATCTAGGTCTGGGTGGCTACACCTTC. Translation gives CASSDLGLGGYTF.

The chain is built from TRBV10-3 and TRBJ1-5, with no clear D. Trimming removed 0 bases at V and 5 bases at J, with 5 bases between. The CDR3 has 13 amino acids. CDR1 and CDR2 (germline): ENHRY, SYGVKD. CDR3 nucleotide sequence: TGTGCCATCAGTGAGTCTGGAGATCAGCCCCAGCATTTT. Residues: CAISESGDQPQHF.

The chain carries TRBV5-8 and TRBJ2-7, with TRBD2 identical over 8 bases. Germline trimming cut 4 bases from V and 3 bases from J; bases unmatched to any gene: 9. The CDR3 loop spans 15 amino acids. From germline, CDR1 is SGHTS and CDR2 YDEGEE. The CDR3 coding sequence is TGTGCCAGCAGCCGGGCCGGGGGGGCCTTCTACGAGCAGTACTTC. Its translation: CASSRAGGAFYEQYF. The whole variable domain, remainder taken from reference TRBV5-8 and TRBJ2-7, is EAGVTQSPTHLIKTRGQQATLRCSPISGHTSVYWYQQALGLGLQFLLWYDEGEERNRGNFPPRFSGRQFPNYSSELNVNALELEDSALYLCASSRAGGAFYEQYFGPGTRLTVT.

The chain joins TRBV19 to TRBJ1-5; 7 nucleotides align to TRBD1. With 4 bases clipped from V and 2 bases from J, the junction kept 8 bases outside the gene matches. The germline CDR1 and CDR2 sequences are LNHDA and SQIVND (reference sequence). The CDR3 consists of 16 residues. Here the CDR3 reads CASSTRGGGGNQPQHF. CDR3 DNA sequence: TGTGCCAGTAGTACGCGAGGGGGCGGGGGCAATCAGCCCCAGCATTTT.

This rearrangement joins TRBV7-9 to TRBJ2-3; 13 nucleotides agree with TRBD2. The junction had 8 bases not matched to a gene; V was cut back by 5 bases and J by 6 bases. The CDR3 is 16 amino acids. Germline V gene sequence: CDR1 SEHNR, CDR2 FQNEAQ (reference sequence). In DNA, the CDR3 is TGTGCCAGCAGCCAACCACTAGCGGGGGGGACCGATACGCAGTATTTT. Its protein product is CASSQPLAGGTDTQYF.